One TCR beta chain is described in this entry. This sample stems from a study of blood T cell repertoires in COVID-19. Turning to the study itself: COVID-19 samples from acute and convalescent phases originated in the United States, Italy and Spain. From T cells, B-cell-depleted T cells, or PBMCs came the material, which was cDNA or gDNA.

Source study methods: Amplification from reference gene primers served as the basis for estimated nucleated cell counts. Assay: immunoSEQ multiplex PCR; the TCRdb copy retains only in-frame clones and omits some. V, J and clone size are those of that table, while D and trimming were read from the DNA. The table lists about 87,000 clones, approximately 82% of them singletons. The germline V gene encodes CDR1 SEHNR and CDR2 FQNEAQ (reference sequence). CDR3 size: 15 residues. V was trimmed by 6 bases and J by 4 bases, leaving 18 bases between them. V gene TRBV7-9 combines with J gene TRBJ2-5; TRBD2 is a possible D gene (6 bases). Input material: peripheral blood. The receptor was isolated from a woman in her 70s with acute or convalescent COVID-19. The CDR3 region has the DNA TGTGCCAGCAGTAGCCTCTCGGGGGTGCGAGAGACCCAGTACTTC. Translation gives CASSSLSGVRETQYF.